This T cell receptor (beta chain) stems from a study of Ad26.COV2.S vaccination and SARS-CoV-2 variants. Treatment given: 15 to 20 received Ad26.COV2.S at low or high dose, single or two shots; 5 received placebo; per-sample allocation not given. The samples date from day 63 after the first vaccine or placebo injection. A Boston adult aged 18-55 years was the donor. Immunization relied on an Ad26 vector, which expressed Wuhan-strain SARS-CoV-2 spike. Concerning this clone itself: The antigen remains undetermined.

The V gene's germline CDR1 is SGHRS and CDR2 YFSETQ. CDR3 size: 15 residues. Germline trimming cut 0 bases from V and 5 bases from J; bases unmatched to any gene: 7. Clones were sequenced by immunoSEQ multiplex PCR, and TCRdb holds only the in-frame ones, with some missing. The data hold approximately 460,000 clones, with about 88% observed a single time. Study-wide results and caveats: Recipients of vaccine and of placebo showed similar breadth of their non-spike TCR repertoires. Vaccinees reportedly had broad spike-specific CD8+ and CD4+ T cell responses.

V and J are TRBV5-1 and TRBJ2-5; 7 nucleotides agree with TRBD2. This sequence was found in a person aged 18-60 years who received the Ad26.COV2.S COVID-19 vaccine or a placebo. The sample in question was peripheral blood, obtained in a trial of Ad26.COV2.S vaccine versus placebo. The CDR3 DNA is TGCGCCAGCAGCTTGGGACTAGCTCCTCAGGAGACCCAGTACTTC. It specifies CASSLGLAPQETQYF.